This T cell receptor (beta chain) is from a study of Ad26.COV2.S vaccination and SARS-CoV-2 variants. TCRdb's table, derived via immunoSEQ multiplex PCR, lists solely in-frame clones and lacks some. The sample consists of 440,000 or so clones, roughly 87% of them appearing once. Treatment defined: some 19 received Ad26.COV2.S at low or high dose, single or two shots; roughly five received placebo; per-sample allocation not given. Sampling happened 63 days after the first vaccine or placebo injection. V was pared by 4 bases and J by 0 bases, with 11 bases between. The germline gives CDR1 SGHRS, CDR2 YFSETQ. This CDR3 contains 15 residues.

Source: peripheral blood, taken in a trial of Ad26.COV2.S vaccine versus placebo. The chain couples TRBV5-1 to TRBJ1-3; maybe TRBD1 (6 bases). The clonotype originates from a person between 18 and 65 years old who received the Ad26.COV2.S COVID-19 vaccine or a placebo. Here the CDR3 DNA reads TGCGCCAGCAGCATAGGACAGCGCTCTGGAAACACCATATATTTT. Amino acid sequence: CASSIGQRSGNTIYF. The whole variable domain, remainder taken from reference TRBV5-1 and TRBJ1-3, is KAGVTQTPRYLIKTRGQQVTLSCSPISGHRSVSWYQQTPGQGLQFLFEYFSETQRNKGNFPGRFSGRQFSNSRSEMNVSTLELGDSALYLCASSIGQRSGNTIYFGEGSWLTVV.